This T cell receptor beta chain was sequenced for a study of blood T cell repertoires in COVID-19. With 0 bases removed from V and 0 bases from J, the gap between germline ends came to 4 bases. The V gene's germline CDR1 is KGHDR and CDR2 SFDVKD. The CDR3 has 15 residues. TCRdb keeps only in-frame clones here, not all; method: immunoSEQ multiplex PCR. The sample lists 200,000 to 250,000 clones; roughly 84% were seen once. Sequencing used peripheral blood. The receptor was derived from a woman aged 25 to 39 who had recovered from COVID-19. The V and J genes are TRBV24-1 and TRBJ2-2; D gene ambiguous. The CDR3 DNA sequence: TGTGCCACCAGTGATTTGCGTACGAACACCGGGGAGCTGTTTTTT. Residues: CATSDLRTNTGELFF.